These 29 T cell receptor beta chains share one sample of origin, sequenced in a study. MiXCR, run by TCRdb on the RT-PCR reads, gives a single entry per CDR3 protein. The sample shows about 700,000 distinct CDR3 sequences, 14% of them seen only once. The sample taken for sequencing was memory CD4+ T cells from blood. The receptors originated from a female donor in good health, serving as a healthy control.

This clonotype was observed a few times. The chain links TRBV24-1 to TRBJ2-3; D uncertain. CDR1 and CDR2 (germline): KGHDR, SFDVKD. This CDR3 comprises 14 residues. V was clipped by 2 bases and J by 2 bases, with 7 bases between them. CDR3 in DNA: TGTGCCACCAGTGATTCCGGGTACACAGATACGCAGTATTTT. Amino acid sequence: CATSDSGYTDTQYF.

The rearrangement joins TRBV4-2 to TRBJ2-7; 7 positions agree with TRBD2. From germline, CDR1 is LGHNA and CDR2 YNFKEQ. The CDR3 has 16 residues. Trimming at V came to 4 bases and at J to 3 bases, leaving 12 bases not matched to a gene. In DNA, the CDR3 is TGTGCCAGCAGCCGGAGGGCGGGAGAGCAGGGCTACGAGCAGTACTTC. Amino acids: CASSRRAGEQGYEQYF.

The chain uses TRBV4-3 and TRBJ2-1; 8 nucleotides match TRBD2. The germline CDR1 and CDR2 sequences are LGHNA and YSLEER. The CDR3 contains 14 residues. J was trimmed by 9 bases and V by 3 bases; bases with no gene match: 7. The CDR3 reads CASSQGLVVPEQFF. The CDR3 coding sequence is TGCGCCAGCAGCCAGGGACTAGTTGTTCCTGAGCAGTTCTTC.

The gene calls are TRBV12-3 or TRBV12-4 and TRBJ1-3, with D hard to call. This CDR3 spans 12 amino acids. The germline V and J ends were trimmed by 3 bases and 11 bases, with 11 bases remaining between them. CDR3 sequence: CASSLGGNSIYF. For the CDR3, the DNA is TGTGCCAGCAGTTTGGGAGGGAACTCCATATATTTT.

As to this clonotype: A read error may account for a junction end that differs from germline. V is TRBV18 and J is TRBJ1-5, with 7 positions matching TRBD1. Germline loops: CDR1 KGHSH, CDR2 LQKENI. The CDR3 runs to 15 residues. The CDR3 nucleotides read TGTGCCAGATCACCCAGACAGGGCAGGAATCAGCCCCAGCATTTT. As protein: CARSPRQGRNQPQHF.

The gene calls are TRBV5-1 and TRBJ2-2; TRBD2 agrees at 11 bases. After removal of 0 bases from V and 7 bases from J, the junction contained 14 bases not matched to a gene. Per the germline V gene, CDR1 is SGHRS and CDR2 is YFSETQ. There are 19 residues in the CDR3. The CDR3 sequence: CASSLAGVRLAGGGGELFF. In DNA form, the CDR3 reads TGCGCCAGCAGCTTGGCTGGCGTGCGGCTAGCGGGAGGCGGCGGGGAGCTGTTTTTT.

V usage is TRBV27 and J usage is TRBJ1-2, with unresolved D. This CDR3 region has 13 residues. V lost 4 bases to trimming and J lost 6 bases, with 12 bases between them. Germline-derived CDR1 and CDR2 are MNHEY and SMNVEV (reference sequence). The CDR3 sequence: CASSSADLDGYTF. DNA for the CDR3: TGTGCCAGCAGTTCCGCGGATCTCGATGGCTACACCTTC.

This clonotype was observed at least ten times. This chain uses TRBV20-1 with TRBJ1-5, with TRBD1 matching over 8 bases. The germline V gene encodes CDR1 DFQATT and CDR2 SNEGSKA (reference sequence). The CDR3 loop spans 15 amino acids. The J segment lost 5 bases and the V segment lost 3 bases, leaving 9 bases of the junction unmatched. This CDR3 reads CSASSRQGTDQPQHF. DNA of the CDR3: TGCAGTGCTAGTTCCCGACAGGGGACAGATCAGCCCCAGCATTTT.

This clonotype was counted at least ten times. This rearrangement joins TRBV5-1 to TRBJ2-5, with 9 bases that match TRBD1. Looked up from germline, CDR1 is SGHRS and CDR2 is YFSETQ. The CDR3 is 14 residues long. The trim removed 4 bases at V and 3 bases at J, leaving 4 bases unmatched. DNA for the CDR3: TGCGCCAGCAGCGACACAGGGGGCGAAGAGACCCAGTACTTC. This encodes CASSDTGGEETQYF.

The chain uses TRBV7-2 and TRBJ2-5; TRBD1 matches at 7 bases. V shed 5 bases, J shed 5 bases, and the junction held 11 bases outside the gene matches. This CDR3 is built from 15 residues. Germline-derived CDR1 and CDR2 are SGHTA and FQGNSA. The CDR3 here is CASSPYYPRGETQYF. In nucleotides, the CDR3 is TGTGCCAGCAGCCCCTATTACCCCAGGGGGGAGACCCAGTACTTC.

The chain's CDR3 is CASPKRSGGGRGVGTEAFF. In DNA, the CDR3 is TGTGCCAGCCCAAAACGCAGCGGTGGAGGGCGCGGGGTTGGCACTGAAGCTTTCTTT. The chain is built from TRBV28 and TRBJ1-1; D is unresolved. V was trimmed by 8 bases and J by 4 bases, leaving 32 bases between them. Germline-derived CDR1 and CDR2 are MDHEN and SYDVKM. This CDR3 spans 19 amino acids.

In the case of this clonotype: A much larger clone differs from this one at a single base, so this may be a read error. The V call is TRBV5-8, the J call TRBJ1-5, with D unclear. In germline, CDR1 is SGHTS, CDR2 YDEGEE. V was trimmed by 0 bases and J by 2 bases, leaving 12 bases between them. The CDR3 is made up of 16 amino acids. This chain's CDR3 is CASSLAEMGGNQPQHF. DNA of the CDR3: TGTGCCAGCAGCTTGGCTGAGATGGGCGGCAATCAGCCCCAGCATTTT.

V gene TRBV5-1 combines with J gene TRBJ2-7; 8 bases fit TRBD1. Germline V gene sequence: CDR1 SGHRS, CDR2 YFSETQ. V was pared by 6 bases and J by 3 bases, with 8 bases of the junction left unmatched. The CDR3 length is 14 residues. CDR3 sequence: CASTPRTGNYEQYF. In nucleotides, the CDR3 is TGCGCCAGCACCCCCCGGACAGGGAACTACGAGCAGTACTTC.

This clonotype has at least ten counts. V gene TRBV12-3 or TRBV12-4 combines with J gene TRBJ2-1; D unclear. Trimming removed 6 bases at V and 6 bases at J, with 3 bases between. The CDR3 has 10 amino acids. CDR3 coding DNA: TGTGCCAGCAGACGCAATGAGCAGTTCTTC. Encoded protein: CASRRNEQFF.

This clonotype was observed a handful of times. This chain joins TRBV9 and TRBJ2-1, with 10 bases that match TRBD1. Germline V gene lookup returns CDR1 SGDLS and CDR2 YYNGEE. The CDR3 contains 16 residues. The trim removed 3 bases at V and 3 bases at J, leaving 6 bases unmatched. This CDR3 reads CASSGGGTGVYNEQFF. The CDR3 DNA reads TGTGCCAGCAGCGGGGGAGGGACAGGGGTCTACAATGAGCAGTTCTTC.

This clonotype was recorded many times. CDR3 DNA: TGCAGTGCTAGAGATTGGGGGACTAGCGGGAGGGGCAATGAGCAGTTCTTC. It translates to CSARDWGTSGRGNEQFF. The rearrangement links TRBV20-1 to TRBJ2-1, with 16 positions matching TRBD2. Looked up from germline, CDR1 is DFQATT and CDR2 is SNEGSKA (reference sequence). Trimming at V came to 0 bases and at J to 6 bases, leaving 5 bases not matched to a gene. This CDR3 is built from 17 residues.

This clonotype was seen a handful of times. The CDR3 DNA reads as TGTGCCAGCAGTTACGAAGACGGGGGCGCCAGAGGTTCACCCCTCCACTTT. It codes for CASSYEDGGARGSPLHF. This chain uses TRBV6-5 with TRBJ1-6; D is possibly TRBD1 (6 bases). V gave up 2 bases and J gave up 9 bases, with 20 bases separating them. Germline loops: CDR1 MNHEY, CDR2 SVGAGI. This CDR3 is 17 amino acids long.

This clonotype was detected only a few times. The chain combines TRBV7-2 with TRBJ1-2; tentative D call: TRBD1 (5 bases). The CDR3 is made up of 15 amino acids. Trimming left V 4 bases short and J 0 bases short, with 12 bases between. Per germline, CDR1 SGHTA and CDR2 FQGNSA. CDR3 sequence reads: CASSYRQRTNYGYTF. The CDR3 region has the DNA TGTGCCAGCAGCTATCGACAGCGAACTAACTATGGCTACACCTTC.

V gene TRBV20-1 combines with J gene TRBJ2-1; D is possibly TRBD2 (5 bases). Per germline, CDR1 DFQATT and CDR2 SNEGSKA (reference sequence). This CDR3 region has 16 residues. V dropped 0 bases and J dropped 0 bases, with 12 bases sitting between them. CDR3 DNA: TGCAGTGCTAGAGATCCGGGAACCTACTCCTACAATGAGCAGTTCTTC. It encodes CSARDPGTYSYNEQFF.

The V and J genes are TRBV7-2 and TRBJ1-5; D possibly corresponds to TRBD1 (5 bases). Trimming pared 1 base from V and 7 bases from J, leaving 14 bases between. From germline, CDR1 is SGHTA and CDR2 FQGNSA. The CDR3 sequence is 15 residues long. The CDR3: CASSLGNQGVQPQHF. The CDR3 DNA follows: TGTGCCAGCAGCTTAGGCAACCAGGGAGTGCAGCCCCAGCATTTT.

In its sample, this clonotype was seen a few times. The gene calls are TRBV20-1 and TRBJ2-1; D possibly corresponds to TRBD2 (6 bases). The CDR3 extends over 17 amino acids. In germline, CDR1 is DFQATT, CDR2 SNEGSKA (reference sequence). The V gene lost 1 base and the J gene lost 7 bases, with 23 bases spanning the gap. The CDR3 protein is CSARGIISGVTFNEQFF. The CDR3 nucleotides read TGCAGTGCTAGAGGGATTATTAGCGGAGTAACCTTTAATGAGCAGTTCTTC.

This clonotype was seen ten or more times. V gene TRBV7-3 combines with J gene TRBJ2-3, with unresolved D. Germline CDR1 reads SGHTA; CDR2 reads FQGTGA. There are 12 residues in the CDR3. Between the trimmed V and J ends, which lost 4 bases and 7 bases, there was a span of 9 bases. In nucleotides, the CDR3 is TGTGCCAGCAGCTCTCTCGACCATACGCAGTATTTT. As protein: CASSSLDHTQYF.

The chain employs TRBV12-3 or TRBV12-4 and TRBJ1-3; D possibly corresponds to TRBD1 (5 bases). CDR3 length: 15 residues. With 3 bases removed from V and 2 bases from J, the gap between germline ends came to 11 bases. The CDR3 DNA follows: TGTGCCAGCAGTTTGAGTGGGGCTCCTGGAAACACCATATATTTT. Its protein is CASSLSGAPGNTIYF.

This clonotype was observed a handful of times. This chain links TRBV24-1 with TRBJ2-1, with a possible D match to TRBD2 (5 bases). Germline loops: CDR1 KGHDR, CDR2 SFDVKD. The germline V and J ends were trimmed by 7 bases and 11 bases, with 17 bases remaining between them. The CDR3 consists of 13 residues. The CDR3 is CATSREKLVKQFF. For the CDR3, the DNA is TGTGCCACCAGCCGGGAAAAACTAGTGAAGCAGTTCTTC.

V gene TRBV20-1 combines with J gene TRBJ1-6; a possible D gene is TRBD1 (5 bases). Germline CDR1 is DFQATT and CDR2 is SNEGSKA (reference sequence). V gave up 0 bases and J gave up 12 bases, with 24 bases separating them. CDR3 length: 17 amino acids. The CDR3 sequence is CSARDMGGRDLRLPLHF. DNA for the CDR3: TGCAGTGCTAGAGATATGGGGGGACGGGACTTGAGATTACCCCTCCACTTT.

This clonotype was found many times. The CDR3 DNA reads as TGCAGTGCTAGAGACGGGACCGTCGGCTATACGCAGTATTTT. Translation gives CSARDGTVGYTQYF. This sequence joins TRBV20-1 and TRBJ2-3; D may be TRBD1 or TRBD2 (5 bases each). There are 14 residues in the CDR3. Trimming cost V 0 bases and J 7 bases, with 14 bases left between them. In germline, CDR1 is DFQATT, CDR2 SNEGSKA (reference sequence).

This chain uses TRBV4-3 with TRBJ2-3; weak D call: TRBD2 (6 bases). This CDR3 spans 17 amino acids. The germline CDR1 and CDR2 sequences are LGHNA and YSLEER. V lost 4 bases and J lost 2, with 19 bases in between. CDR3 in amino acids: CASSPRGWGSPTDTQYF. In nucleotides, the CDR3 is TGCGCCAGCAGCCCTCGGGGGTGGGGGTCGCCCACAGATACGCAGTATTTT.

This clonotype was observed at least ten times. The chain links TRBV29-1 to TRBJ2-7; possible D gene TRBD1, 6 bases. The germline V gene encodes CDR1 SQVTM and CDR2 ANQGSEA. The V end lost 2 bases, the J end lost 2 bases, and 10 bases lay between the germline ends. This CDR3 contains 13 residues. As DNA, the CDR3 is TGCAGCGTTGAAAGTGGACAGACCTACGAGCAGTACTTC. This gives the protein CSVESGQTYEQYF.

This rearrangement joins TRBV12-3 or TRBV12-4 to TRBJ2-1, with 12 nucleotides matching TRBD2. The CDR3 runs to 16 residues. V dropped 2 bases and J dropped 6; count of bases not matched to a gene: 5. CDR3: CASSLRLAGGGNEQFF. Written as DNA, the CDR3 is TGTGCCAGCAGTTTACGGCTAGCGGGAGGGGGCAATGAGCAGTTCTTC.